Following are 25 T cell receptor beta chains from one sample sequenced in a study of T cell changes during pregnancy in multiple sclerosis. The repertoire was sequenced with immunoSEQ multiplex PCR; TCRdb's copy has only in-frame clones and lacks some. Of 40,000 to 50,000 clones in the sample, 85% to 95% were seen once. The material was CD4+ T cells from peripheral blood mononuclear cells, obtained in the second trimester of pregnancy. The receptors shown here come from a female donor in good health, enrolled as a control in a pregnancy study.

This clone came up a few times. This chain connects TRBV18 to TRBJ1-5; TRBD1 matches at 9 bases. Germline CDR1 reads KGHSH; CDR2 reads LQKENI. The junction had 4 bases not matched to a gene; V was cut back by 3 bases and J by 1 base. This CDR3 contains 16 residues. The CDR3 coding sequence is TGTGCCAGCTCACCTGGGGGGACAGGGAGCAATCAGCCCCAGCATTTT. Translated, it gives CASSPGGTGSNQPQHF.

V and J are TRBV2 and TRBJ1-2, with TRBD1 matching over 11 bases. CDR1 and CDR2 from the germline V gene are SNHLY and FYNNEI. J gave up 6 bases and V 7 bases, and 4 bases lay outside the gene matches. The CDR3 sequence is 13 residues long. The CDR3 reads CASTGQGADGYTF. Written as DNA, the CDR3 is TGTGCCAGCACCGGACAGGGGGCCGATGGCTACACCTTC.

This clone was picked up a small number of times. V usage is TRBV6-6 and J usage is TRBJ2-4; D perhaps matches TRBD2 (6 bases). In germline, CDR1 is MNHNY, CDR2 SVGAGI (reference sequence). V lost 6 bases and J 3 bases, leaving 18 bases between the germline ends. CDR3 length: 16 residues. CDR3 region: CASSQLTRQGKNIQYF. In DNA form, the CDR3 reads TGTGCCAGCAGCCAACTGACTAGGCAGGGCAAAAACATTCAGTACTTC.

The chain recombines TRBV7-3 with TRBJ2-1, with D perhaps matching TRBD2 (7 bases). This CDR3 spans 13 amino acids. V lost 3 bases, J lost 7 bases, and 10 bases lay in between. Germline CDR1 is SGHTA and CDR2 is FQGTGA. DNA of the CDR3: TGTGCCAGCAGCTTTCGGGGGGCGAATGAGCAGTTCTTC. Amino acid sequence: CASSFRGANEQFF.

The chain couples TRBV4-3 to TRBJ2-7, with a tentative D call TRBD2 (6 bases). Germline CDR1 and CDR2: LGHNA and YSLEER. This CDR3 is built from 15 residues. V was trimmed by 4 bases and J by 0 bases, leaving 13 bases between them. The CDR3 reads CASSPEGSGSYEQYF. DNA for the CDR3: TGCGCCAGCAGCCCGGAGGGCAGTGGCTCCTACGAGCAGTACTTC.

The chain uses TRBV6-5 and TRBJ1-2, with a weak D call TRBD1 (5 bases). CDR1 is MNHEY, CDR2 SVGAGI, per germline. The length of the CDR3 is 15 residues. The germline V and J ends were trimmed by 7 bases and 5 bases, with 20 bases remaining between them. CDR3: CASTNYAGRTYGYTF. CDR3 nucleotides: TGTGCCAGCACAAATTACGCGGGACGGACTTATGGCTACACCTTC.

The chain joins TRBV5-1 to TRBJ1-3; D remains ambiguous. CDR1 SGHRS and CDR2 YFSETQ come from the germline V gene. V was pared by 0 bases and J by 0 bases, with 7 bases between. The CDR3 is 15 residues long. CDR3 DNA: TGCGCCAGCAGCTTGGCGGGGAGCTCTGGAAACACCATATATTTT. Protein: CASSLAGSSGNTIYF.

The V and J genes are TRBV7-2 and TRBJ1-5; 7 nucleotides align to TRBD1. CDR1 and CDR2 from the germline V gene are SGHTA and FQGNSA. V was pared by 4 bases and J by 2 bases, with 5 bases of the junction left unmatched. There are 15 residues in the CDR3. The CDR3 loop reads CASSSLGQGNQPQHF. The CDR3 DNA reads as TGTGCCAGCAGCTCCTTAGGACAGGGCAATCAGCCCCAGCATTTT. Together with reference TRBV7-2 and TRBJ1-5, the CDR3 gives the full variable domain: GAGVSQSPSNKVTEKGKDVELRCDPISGHTALYWYRQSLGQGLEFLIYFQGNSAPDKSGLPSDRFSAERTGGSVSTLTIQRTQQEDSAVYLCASSSLGQGNQPQHFGDGTRLSIL.

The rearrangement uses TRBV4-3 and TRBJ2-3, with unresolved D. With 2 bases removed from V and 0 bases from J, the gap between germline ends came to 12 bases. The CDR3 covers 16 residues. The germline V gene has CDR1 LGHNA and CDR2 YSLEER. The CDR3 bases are TGCGCCAGCAGCCAACCTTACACGACTAGCACAGATACGCAGTATTTT. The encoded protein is CASSQPYTTSTDTQYF.

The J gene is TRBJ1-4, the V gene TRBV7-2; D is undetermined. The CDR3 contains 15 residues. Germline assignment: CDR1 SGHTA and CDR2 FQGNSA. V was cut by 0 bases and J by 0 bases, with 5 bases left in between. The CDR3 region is CASSLAITTNEKLFF. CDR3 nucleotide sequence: TGTGCCAGCAGCTTAGCTATAACAACTAATGAAAAACTGTTTTTT.

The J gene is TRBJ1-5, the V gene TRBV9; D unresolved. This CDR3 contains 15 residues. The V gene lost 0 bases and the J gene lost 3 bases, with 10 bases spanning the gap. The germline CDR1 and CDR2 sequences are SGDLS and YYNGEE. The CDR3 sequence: CASSVGSDPNQPQHF. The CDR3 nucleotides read TGTGCCAGCAGCGTAGGCAGCGATCCCAATCAGCCCCAGCATTTT. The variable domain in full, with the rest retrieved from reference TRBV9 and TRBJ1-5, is DSGVTQTPKHLITATGQRVTLRCSPRSGDLSVYWYQQSLDQGLQFLIQYYNGEERAKGNILERFSAQQFPDLHSELNLSSLELGDSALYFCASSVGSDPNQPQHFGDGTRLSIL.

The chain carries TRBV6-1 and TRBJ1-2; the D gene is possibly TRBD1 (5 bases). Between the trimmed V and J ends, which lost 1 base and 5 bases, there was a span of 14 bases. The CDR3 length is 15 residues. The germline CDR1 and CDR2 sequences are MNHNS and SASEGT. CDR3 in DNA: TGTGCCAGCAGTGAAGGTCCAGGGCGGAGATATGGCTACACCTTC. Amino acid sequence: CASSEGPGRRYGYTF.

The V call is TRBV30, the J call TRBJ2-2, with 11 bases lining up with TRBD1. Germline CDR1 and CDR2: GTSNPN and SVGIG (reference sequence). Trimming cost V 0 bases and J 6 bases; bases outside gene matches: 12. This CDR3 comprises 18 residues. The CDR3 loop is CAWSVEGFWTGGSGELFF. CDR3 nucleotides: TGTGCCTGGAGTGTAGAGGGTTTTTGGACAGGGGGCTCCGGGGAGCTGTTTTTT. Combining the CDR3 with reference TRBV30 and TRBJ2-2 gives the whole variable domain SQTIHQWPATLVQPVGSPLSLECTVEGTSNPNLYWYRQAAGRGLQLLFYSVGIGQISSEVPQNLSASRPQDRQFILSSKKLLLSDSGFYLCAWSVEGFWTGGSGELFFGEGSRLTVL.

For the CDR3, the DNA is TGTGCCAGCAGCTTAGGACAGGGCAATGGCTACACCTTC. Translated, it gives CASSLGQGNGYTF. V usage is TRBV7-9 and J usage is TRBJ1-2, with 7 positions matching TRBD1. The V segment lost 1 base and the J segment 6 bases; nucleotides outside the gene matches: 2. Germline values: CDR1 SEHNR, CDR2 FQNEAQ (reference sequence). This CDR3 has 13 residues.

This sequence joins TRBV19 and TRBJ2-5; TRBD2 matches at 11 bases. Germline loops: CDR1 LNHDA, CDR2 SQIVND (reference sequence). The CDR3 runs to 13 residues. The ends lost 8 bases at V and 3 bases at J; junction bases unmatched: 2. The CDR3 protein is CASATSGKETQYF. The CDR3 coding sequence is TGTGCCAGTGCGACTAGCGGGAAAGAGACCCAGTACTTC.

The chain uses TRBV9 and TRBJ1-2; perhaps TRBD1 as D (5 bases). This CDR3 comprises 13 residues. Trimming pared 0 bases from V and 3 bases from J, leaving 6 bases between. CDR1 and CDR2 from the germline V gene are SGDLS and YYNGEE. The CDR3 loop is CASSVETDYGYTF. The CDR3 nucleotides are TGTGCCAGCAGCGTAGAGACAGACTATGGCTACACCTTC.

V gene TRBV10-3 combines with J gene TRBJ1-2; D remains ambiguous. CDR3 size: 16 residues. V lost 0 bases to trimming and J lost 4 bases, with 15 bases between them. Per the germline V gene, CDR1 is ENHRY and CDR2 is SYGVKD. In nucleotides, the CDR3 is TGTGCCATCAGTGAGTCCCTAGAAACGAAGGTCTATGGCTACACCTTC. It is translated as CAISESLETKVYGYTF.

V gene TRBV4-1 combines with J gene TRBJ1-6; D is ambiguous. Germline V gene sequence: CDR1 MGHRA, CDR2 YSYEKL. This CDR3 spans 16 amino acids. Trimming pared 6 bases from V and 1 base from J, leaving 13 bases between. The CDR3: CASSSTRGSYNSPLHF. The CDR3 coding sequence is TGCGCCAGCAGTTCTACAAGAGGATCCTATAATTCACCCCTCCACTTT.

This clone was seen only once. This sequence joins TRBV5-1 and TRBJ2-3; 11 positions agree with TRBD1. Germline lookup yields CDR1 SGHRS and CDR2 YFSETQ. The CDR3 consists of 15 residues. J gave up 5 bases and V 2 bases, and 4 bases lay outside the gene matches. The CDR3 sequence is CASSFRDRGEDTQYF. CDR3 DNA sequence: TGCGCCAGCAGCTTTCGGGACAGGGGGGAAGATACGCAGTATTTT.

DNA for the CDR3: TGCGCCAGCAGCTTGGTGGGAGGTTTCGATCATTTATCAGGCTTCGAGCAGTACTTC. Translated, it gives CASSLVGGFDHLSGFEQYF. V and J are TRBV5-1 and TRBJ2-7, with D perhaps matching TRBD2 (6 bases). Germline CDR1 is SGHRS and CDR2 is YFSETQ. This CDR3 has 19 residues. The V gene lost 0 bases and the J gene lost 6 bases, with 28 bases spanning the gap.

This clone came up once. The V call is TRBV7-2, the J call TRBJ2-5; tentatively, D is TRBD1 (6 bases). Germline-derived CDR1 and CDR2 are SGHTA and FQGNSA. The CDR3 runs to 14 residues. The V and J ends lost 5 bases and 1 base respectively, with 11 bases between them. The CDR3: CASSPGTLQETQYF. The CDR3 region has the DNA TGTGCCAGCAGCCCCGGGACACTCCAAGAGACCCAGTACTTC.

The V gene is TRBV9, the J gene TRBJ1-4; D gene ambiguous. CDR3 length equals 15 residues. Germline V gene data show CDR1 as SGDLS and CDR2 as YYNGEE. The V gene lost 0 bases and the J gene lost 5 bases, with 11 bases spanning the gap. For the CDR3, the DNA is TGTGCCAGCAGCGTAGGTGGCCGAGGGAATGAAAAACTGTTTTTT. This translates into CASSVGGRGNEKLFF.

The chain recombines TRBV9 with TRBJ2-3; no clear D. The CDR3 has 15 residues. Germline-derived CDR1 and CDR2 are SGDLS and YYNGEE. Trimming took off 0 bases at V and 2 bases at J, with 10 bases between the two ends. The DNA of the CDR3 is TGTGCCAGCAGCGTAGGCTCCAGCGCCACAGATACGCAGTATTTT. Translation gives CASSVGSSATDTQYF.

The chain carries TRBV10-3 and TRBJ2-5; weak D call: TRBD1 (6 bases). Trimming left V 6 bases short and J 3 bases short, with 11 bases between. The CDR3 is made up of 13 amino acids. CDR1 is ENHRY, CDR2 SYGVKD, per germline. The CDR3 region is CAISSTGEETQYF. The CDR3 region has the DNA TGTGCCATCAGCTCGACAGGAGAAGAGACCCAGTACTTC.

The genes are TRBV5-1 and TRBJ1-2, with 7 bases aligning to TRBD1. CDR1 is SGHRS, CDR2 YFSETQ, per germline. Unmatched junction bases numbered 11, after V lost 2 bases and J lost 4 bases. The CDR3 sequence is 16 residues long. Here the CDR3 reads CASSFLRGTGAYGYTF. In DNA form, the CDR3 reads TGCGCCAGCAGCTTCCTCCGTGGTACAGGGGCCTATGGCTACACCTTC.